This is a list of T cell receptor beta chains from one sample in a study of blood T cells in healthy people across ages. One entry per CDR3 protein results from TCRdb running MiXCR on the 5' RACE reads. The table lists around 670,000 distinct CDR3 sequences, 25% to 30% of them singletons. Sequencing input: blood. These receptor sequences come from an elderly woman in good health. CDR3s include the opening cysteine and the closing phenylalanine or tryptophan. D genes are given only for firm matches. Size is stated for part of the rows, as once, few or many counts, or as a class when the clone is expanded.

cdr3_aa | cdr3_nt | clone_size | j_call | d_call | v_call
CASSRGQGAARGEAFF | TGCGCCAGCAGCCGCGGACAGGGGGCGGCGAGGGGTGAAGCTTTCTTT | many | TRBJ1-1 | TRBD1 | TRBV4-3
CASSRPGQDGEQYF | TGTGCCAGCAGCCGGCCGGGACAGGACGGGGAGCAGTACTTC | few | TRBJ2-5 | TRBD1 | TRBV5-6
CASSLEGGSPEAFF | TGTGCCAGCAGCTTAGAGGGGGGTTCTCCTGAAGCTTTCTTT | NA | TRBJ1-1 | NA | TRBV7-9
CASRRQQNTGELFF | TGTGCCAGCAGAAGACAGCAGAACACCGGGGAGCTGTTTTTT | NA | TRBJ2-2 | NA | TRBV6-1
CASSSGQGAVNTEAFF | TGTGCCAGCAGCTCCGGACAGGGGGCGGTTAACACTGAAGCTTTCTTT | NA | TRBJ1-1 | NA | TRBV21-1
CASSPSTVGYEQYF | TGTGCCAGCAGTCCTAGTACTGTTGGGTACGAGCAGTACTTC | many | TRBJ2-7 | NA | TRBV7-2
CASSLFGTERDTQYF | TGCGCCAGCAGCTTGTTCGGCACTGAAAGAGATACGCAGTATTTT | many | TRBJ2-3 | NA | TRBV5-1
CASSPLSGGAYNEQFF | TGTGCCAGCAGCCCCCTTAGCGGGGGAGCCTACAATGAGCAGTTCTTC | many | TRBJ2-1 | TRBD2 | TRBV5-1
CASSSLTGVDGYTF | TGTGCCAGCAGTTCCCTGACAGGGGTCGATGGCTACACCTTC | few | TRBJ1-2 | TRBD1 | TRBV27
CASSIIDSNEQFF | TGTGCCAGTAGTATTATCGATAGTAATGAGCAGTTCTTC | few | TRBJ2-1 | NA | TRBV19
CASSPRGPSTDTQYF | TGTGCCAGCAGCCCAAGGGGGCCCAGCACAGATACGCAGTATTTT | many | TRBJ2-3 | TRBD1 | TRBV11-2
CASSFNGGRTNYGYTF | TGTGCCAGCAGCTTCAATGGGGGCAGGACTAACTATGGCTACACCTTC | NA | TRBJ1-2 | NA | TRBV7-2
CASSYWLGQGNLPQPQHF | TGTGCCAGCAGTTACTGGTTGGGACAGGGAAATCTCCCCCAGCCCCAGCATTTT | few | TRBJ1-5 | TRBD1 | TRBV6-2/TRBV6-3
CASSLGSGGGNEQFF | TGTGCCAGCAGCTTAGGTAGCGGGGGGGGAAATGAGCAGTTCTTC | many | TRBJ2-1 | TRBD2 | TRBV11-2
CASSEPTGDSDSNQPQHF | TGTGCCAGCAGCGAGCCGACAGGGGACTCAGATAGCAATCAGCCCCAGCATTTT | few | TRBJ1-5 | TRBD1 | TRBV2
CVTSRDRLGQGYF | TGTGTCACCAGCAGAGATCGGTTGGGCCAGGGGTATTTT | NA | TRBJ2-3 | NA | TRBV15
CSAYRPDGTDTQYF | TGCAGTGCCTATAGACCCGACGGAACAGATACGCAGTATTTT | many | TRBJ2-3 | NA | TRBV20-1
CASRNSGGSTDTQYF | TGTGCCAGCAGAAACAGCGGGGGGAGCACAGATACGCAGTATTTT | many | TRBJ2-3 | TRBD2 | TRBV6-6
CSAPGELGYNEQFF | TGCAGTGCCCCCGGTGAGCTGGGCTACAATGAGCAGTTCTTC | NA | TRBJ2-1 | NA | TRBV20-1
CATEDRGLQETLYF | TGTGCCACCGAGGACAGGGGACTCCAAGAGACCCTGTACTTC | NA | TRBJ2-5 | TRBD1 | TRBV3-1
CASSQDFTVGLRPQHF | TGCGCCAGCAGCCAAGATTTTACAGTGGGATTACGGCCCCAGCATTTT | NA | TRBJ1-5 | NA | TRBV4-1
CASSLAGGLSRELFF | TGTGCCAGCAGCTTAGCGGGGGGACTATCGAGGGAGCTGTTTTTT | few | TRBJ2-2 | TRBD2 | TRBV7-2
CASSIASREETQYF | TGTGCCAGTAGTATAGCATCCCGGGAAGAGACCCAGTACTTC | NA | TRBJ2-5 | NA | TRBV19
CATSDSGLAGWRRETQFF | TGTGCCACCAGTGATTCTGGCCTAGCGGGGTGGAGGAGAGAGACCCAGTTCTTC | NA | TRBJ2-1 | TRBD2 | TRBV24-1
CASSEFRENQPQHF | TGTGCCAGCAGTGAATTCAGGGAAAATCAGCCCCAGCATTTT | NA | TRBJ1-5 | NA | TRBV6-1
CASSAREVGNTEAFF | TGTGCCAGCAGCGCAAGGGAAGTGGGGAACACTGAAGCTTTCTTT | NA | TRBJ1-1 | NA | TRBV7-9
CSAGQTALLNEQFF | TGCAGTGCCGGACAAACAGCCCTCTTGAATGAGCAGTTCTTC | many | TRBJ2-1 | NA | TRBV20-1
CASSYADSAEQFF | TGTGCCAGCAGTTATGCGGACAGTGCGGAGCAGTTCTTC | many | TRBJ2-1 | NA | TRBV9
CASSYPGTSNSPLHF | TGTGCCAGCAGTTACCCCGGGACAAGTAATTCACCCCTCCACTTT | NA | TRBJ1-6 | NA | TRBV6-6
CASSLGSGGVNIQYF | TGCGCCAGCAGCTTGGGGTCAGGGGGAGTAAACATTCAGTACTTC | many | TRBJ2-4 | TRBD1 | TRBV5-1
CASRTGGDRGQPQHF | TGTGCCAGCAGGACAGGGGGGGACAGGGGCCAGCCCCAGCATTTT | few | TRBJ1-5 | TRBD1 | TRBV2
CASRLGRTAGEQYF | TGCGCCAGCAGACTGGGACGGACGGCTGGGGAGCAGTACTTC | NA | TRBJ2-7 | NA | TRBV5-1
CASSLGHMYSNGQFF | TGTGCCAGCAGCTTAGGTCACATGTATTCCAATGGGCAGTTCTTC | NA | TRBJ2-1 | NA | TRBV13
CASSLEPMGSSYEQYF | TGCGCCAGCAGCTTGGAGCCCATGGGGAGCTCCTACGAGCAGTACTTC | NA | TRBJ2-7 | NA | TRBV5-1
CSVDGTGRGTEAFF | TGCAGCGTTGATGGCACAGGGAGGGGGACTGAAGCTTTCTTT | many | TRBJ1-1 | NA | TRBV29-1
CSARGGSGGGGTQYF | TGCAGTGCTAGAGGGGGTAGCGGGGGGGGTGGGACCCAGTACTTC | many | TRBJ2-5 | TRBD2 | TRBV20-1
CASSIHPNRDRESNEQYF | TGTGCCAGCAGCATTCACCCGAACCGGGACAGGGAATCCAATGAGCAGTACTTC | NA | TRBJ2-7 | NA | TRBV21-1
CATSRDRGLGSGANVLTF | TGTGCCACCAGCAGAGACAGGGGGCTGGGGTCTGGGGCCAACGTCCTGACTTTC | NA | TRBJ2-6 | TRBD1 | TRBV15
CASSHGPNEQFF | TGTGCCAGCAGCCATGGGCCCAATGAGCAGTTCTTC | NA | TRBJ2-1 | NA | TRBV3-1
CASNYEIGHNEQYF | TGTGCCAGCAATTACGAGATAGGACACAATGAGCAGTACTTC | NA | TRBJ2-5 | NA | TRBV6-5
CASSVASGHSPLHF | TGTGCCAGCAGCGTAGCTTCGGGACATTCACCCCTCCACTTT | many | TRBJ1-6 | NA | TRBV9
CSASQGQTEAFF | TGCAGTGCTAGCCAGGGACAAACTGAAGCTTTCTTT | many | TRBJ1-1 | NA | TRBV20-1
CSAPREGRNEQYF | TGCAGTGCCCCAAGGGAGGGTCGAAACGAGCAGTACTTC | many | TRBJ2-7 | TRBD2 | TRBV20-1
CSAFLGGGAHEQFF | TGCAGTGCTTTCTTGGGCGGGGGGGCCCATGAGCAGTTCTTC | many | TRBJ2-1 | TRBD2 | TRBV20-1
CAWGTGMSNQPQHF | TGTGCCTGGGGGACAGGGATGAGCAATCAGCCCCAGCATTTT | few | TRBJ1-5 | TRBD1 | TRBV30
CASSPGFPEGQYEQYF | TGTGCCAGCAGCCCCGGGTTCCCTGAGGGGCAATACGAGCAGTACTTC | NA | TRBJ2-7 | NA | TRBV11-2
CASSQDGSGGNTEAFF | TGCGCCAGCAGCCAAGATGGTTCCGGCGGGAACACTGAAGCTTTCTTT | few | TRBJ1-1 | NA | TRBV4-3
CAISESYEQFF | TGTGCCATCAGTGAGTCGTATGAGCAGTTCTTC | many | TRBJ2-1 | NA | TRBV10-3
CSARTGGFNEQFF | TGCAGTGCTAGGACAGGGGGATTCAATGAGCAGTTCTTC | many | TRBJ2-1 | TRBD1 | TRBV20-1
CASSSRGGGTSVGKNIQYF | TGTGCCAGCAGCTCCCGAGGAGGGGGGACTAGCGTAGGCAAAAACATTCAGTACTTC | many | TRBJ2-4 | TRBD2 | TRBV7-2
CSARDKPGGADTQYF | TGCAGTGCTAGAGACAAACCAGGGGGCGCAGATACGCAGTATTTT | once | TRBJ2-3 | TRBD1 | TRBV20-1
CASRPTDRGYYTGELFF | TGTGCCAGCAGGCCTACTGACAGGGGGTATTACACCGGGGAGCTGTTTTTT | few | TRBJ2-2 | TRBD1 | TRBV3-1
CASSKLAGGADTQYF | TGTGCCAGCAGCAAACTAGCGGGAGGAGCAGATACGCAGTATTTT | NA | TRBJ2-3 | TRBD2 | TRBV2
CASSSLAGATNENLFF | TGTGCCAGCAGTTCGTTGGCGGGGGCAACTAATGAAAACCTGTTTTTT | NA | TRBJ1-4 | NA | TRBV12-3/TRBV12-4
CASSLAQINEKLFF | TGTGCCAGCAGCTTAGCTCAGATTAATGAAAAACTGTTTTTT | NA | TRBJ1-4 | NA | TRBV7-9
CASSSESGGAKNEQFF | TGTGCCAGCAGCTCCGAAAGCGGGGGGGCCAAGAATGAGCAGTTCTTC | many | TRBJ2-1 | TRBD2 | TRBV7-9
CASSYPGLAGGSTDTQYF | TGTGCCAGCAGCTATCCGGGACTAGCGGGGGGAAGCACAGATACGCAGTATTTT | NA | TRBJ2-3 | TRBD2 | TRBV7-2
CASSEALTYSPLHF | TGTGCCAGCAGTGAAGCGCTTACCTATTCACCCCTCCACTTT | many | TRBJ1-6 | NA | TRBV2
CASSEAMGSNEKLFF | TGTGCCAGCAGTGAAGCGATGGGTTCTAATGAAAAACTGTTTTTT | NA | TRBJ1-4 | NA | TRBV2